The rows below give T cell receptor beta chains drawn from one sample of a study of shared clonotypes between healthy human individuals. Sequencing was performed with immunoSEQ multiplex PCR; in TCRdb, only in-frame clones are kept and a portion is missing. The sample has over a million clones, around 76% seen once. The sample was memory CD4+ T cells sorted from blood. These receptors came from a man aged 18 to 29 in good health. The CDR3 runs from the conserved cysteine through the conserved F or W. Each record gives: D gene, clone size, V gene, J gene, CDR3 protein, CDR3 DNA. A D gene is named only where the DNA matches it firmly. Size is omitted from some rows. Given values are once, few, many or a class for expanded clones.

>TRBD2|NA|TRBV19|TRBJ2-1
CASSMAGPGLAGVSTYNEQFF
TGTGCCAGTAGTATGGCAGGCCCGGGACTAGCGGGAGTCTCCACCTACAATGAGCAGTTCTTC
>TRBD1|NA|TRBV28|TRBJ1-5
CASSSPPGTGNQPQHF
TGTGCCAGCAGTTCGCCCCCCGGGACAGGGAATCAGCCCCAGCATTTT
>NA|NA|TRBV9|TRBJ2-2
CASSVGASATGELFF
TGTGCCAGCAGCGTAGGAGCCAGCGCGACCGGGGAGCTGTTTTTT
>TRBD1|NA|TRBV2|TRBJ2-1
CASSGDRSKFF
TGTGCCAGCAGTGGGGACAGAAGTAAGTTCTTC
>NA|few|TRBV5-5|TRBJ1-2
CASSFDPGAYGYTF
TGTGCCAGCAGCTTCGATCCAGGGGCCTATGGCTACACCTTC
>NA|NA|TRBV7-2|TRBJ1-6
CASSSDIYNSPLHF
TGTGCCAGCAGCTCCGACATTTATAATTCACCCCTCCACTTT
>TRBD1|few|TRBV6-5|TRBJ1-5
CASRATGRNQPQHF
TGTGCCAGCAGGGCGACAGGGCGTAATCAGCCCCAGCATTTT
>NA|NA|TRBV10-1|TRBJ1-2
CASSEGQGQGYTF
TGCGCCAGCAGTGAGGGGCAGGGCCAAGGCTACACCTTC
>TRBD2|NA|TRBV5-4|TRBJ2-1
CASSLGTSGSYNEQFF
TGTGCCAGCAGCCTCGGGACTAGCGGGAGCTACAATGAGCAGTTCTTC
>NA|few|TRBV5-5|TRBJ2-5
CASSREAGAIQETQYF
TGTGCCAGCAGCCGGGAGGCAGGGGCAATCCAAGAGACCCAGTACTTC
>TRBD2|NA|TRBV7-9|TRBJ2-7
CASSPRTSGSYEQYF
TGTGCCAGCAGCCCACGGACTAGCGGGAGCTACGAGCAGTACTTC
>NA|NA|TRBV27|TRBJ1-1
CASSFEPGAANTEAFF
TGTGCCAGCAGTTTTGAGCCAGGGGCGGCGAACACTGAAGCTTTCTTT
>TRBD1|NA|TRBV12-5|TRBJ1-2
CASGPLEAPGQGGYGYTF
TGTGCTAGTGGTCCCCTGGAAGCCCCGGGACAGGGAGGCTATGGCTACACCTTC
>NA|NA|TRBV2|TRBJ2-7
CASSESASWEQYF
TGTGCCAGCAGTGAGTCGGCCTCCTGGGAGCAGTACTTC
>TRBD2|once|TRBV7-6|TRBJ2-7
CASSNGLAGPYEQYF
TGTGCCAGCAGCAACGGACTAGCGGGTCCTTACGAGCAGTACTTC
>NA|NA|TRBV6-5|TRBJ1-1
CASTPAGGGTEAFF
TGTGCCAGCACTCCCGCGGGAGGGGGAACTGAAGCTTTCTTT
>NA|many|TRBV10-2|TRBJ1-6
CASSEHLGGFGSPLHF
TGCGCCAGCAGTGAGCACCTAGGCGGATTTGGTTCACCCCTCCACTTT
>NA|NA|TRBV25-1|TRBJ2-7
CASSDRGYGYEQYF
TGTGCCAGCAGTGATCGAGGGTATGGGTACGAGCAGTACTTC
>NA|NA|TRBV7-9|TRBJ2-3
CALRLGATDTQYF
TGTGCCCTGAGGTTAGGGGCCACAGATACGCAGTATTTT
>TRBD1|NA|TRBV7-8|TRBJ1-5
CASSFRDRDPPQHF
TGTGCCAGCAGCTTCCGGGACAGGGATCCGCCCCAGCATTTT
>NA|NA|TRBV6-1|TRBJ1-1
CASREEMNTEAFF
TGTGCCAGCAGGGAGGAAATGAACACTGAAGCTTTCTTT
>TRBD2|NA|TRBV11-3|TRBJ2-7
CASSLATSGSDEQYF
TGTGCCAGCAGCTTAGCTACTAGCGGGAGTGATGAGCAGTACTTC
>TRBD1|NA|TRBV6-5|TRBJ2-2
CASSNRGQGIGELFF
TGTGCCAGCAGTAACCGCGGACAGGGGATCGGGGAGCTGTTTTTT
>TRBD2|NA|TRBV7-2|TRBJ2-3
CASSLDGGSRDTQYF
TGTGCCAGCAGCTTAGACGGCGGGAGTAGGGATACGCAGTATTTT
>NA|NA|TRBV29-1|TRBJ1-1
CSVDRATTEAFF
TGCAGCGTCGATAGGGCAACGACTGAAGCTTTCTTT
>TRBD1|NA|TRBV18|TRBJ1-2
CASSPQGQGGGYGYTF
TGTGCCAGCTCACCACAGGGACAGGGAGGAGGCTATGGCTACACCTTC
>NA|NA|TRBV5-4|TRBJ1-1
CASSAVDDTEAFF
TGTGCCAGCAGCGCGGTTGATGACACTGAAGCTTTCTTT
>NA|NA|TRBV7-2|TRBJ2-2
CASSLGGITYANTGELFF
TGTGCCAGCAGCTTAGGCGGAATCACATACGCGAACACCGGGGAGCTGTTTTTT
>TRBD1|NA|TRBV4-3|TRBJ2-1
CASSQGTGGYEQFF
TGCGCCAGCAGCCAAGGGACAGGGGGCTATGAGCAGTTCTTC
>NA|NA|TRBV27|TRBJ1-6
CASSLSSSSYNSPLHF
TGTGCCAGCAGTTTATCGTCGAGCTCCTATAATTCACCCCTCCACTTT
>NA|NA|TRBV11-2|TRBJ1-1
CASRMNTEAFF
TGTGCCAGCCGAATGAACACTGAAGCTTTCTTT
>NA|NA|TRBV15|TRBJ2-1
CATSRPTGNEQFF
TGTGCCACCAGCAGACCGACAGGCAATGAGCAGTTCTTC
>NA|NA|TRBV28|TRBJ1-5
CASRTGSETNQPQHF
TGTGCCAGCCGGACTGGGTCTGAGACCAATCAGCCCCAGCATTTT
>NA|NA|TRBV9|TRBJ2-3
CASTPGPGHSTDTQYF
TGTGCCAGCACCCCGGGCCCGGGACATAGCACAGATACGCAGTATTTT
>NA|NA|TRBV28|TRBJ2-7
CASRTGTARPEQYF
TGTGCCAGCAGGACCGGGACGGCCAGACCGGAGCAGTACTTC
>NA|NA|TRBV6-1|TRBJ1-5
CASSEAGANQPQHF
TGTGCCAGCAGTGAAGCGGGGGCGAATCAGCCCCAGCATTTT
>NA|few|TRBV18|TRBJ1-4
CASSRESGEKLFF
TGTGCCAGCTCGAGGGAATCCGGCGAAAAACTGTTTTTT
>NA|NA|TRBV9|TRBJ2-2
CASSVDRVEVGELFF
TGTGCCAGCAGCGTAGATCGGGTAGAGGTCGGGGAGCTGTTTTTT
>TRBD1|NA|TRBV28|TRBJ1-2
CASGHRGTGYTF
TGTGCCAGCGGCCACAGGGGTACGGGCTACACCTTC
>TRBD1|NA|TRBV9|TRBJ1-1
CASSQGQGTEAFF
TGTGCCAGCAGCCAGGGACAGGGGACTGAAGCTTTCTTT
>TRBD2|few|TRBV28|TRBJ2-7
CASRASGGYMREQYF
TGTGCCAGCAGGGCTAGCGGGGGGTACATGCGGGAGCAGTACTTC
>TRBD1|NA|TRBV7-9|TRBJ1-2
CASSLQGAEIGYTF
TGTGCCAGCAGCTTACAGGGGGCAGAAATTGGCTACACCTTC
>NA|few|TRBV6-4|TRBJ2-3
CASSGSSGTQYF
TGTGCCAGCAGTGGATCTAGTGGTACGCAGTATTTT
>TRBD1|NA|TRBV18|TRBJ2-7
CASSPGQGDEQYF
TGTGCCAGCTCACCGGGACAGGGAGACGAGCAGTACTTC
>NA|NA|TRBV6-5|TRBJ1-2
CASSEASFGYTF
TGTGCCAGCAGTGAAGCTTCCTTCGGCTACACCTTC
>NA|NA|TRBV7-9|TRBJ1-2
CASSPTFGGGYTF
TGTGCCAGCAGCCCGACATTCGGTGGCGGCTACACCTTC
>TRBD1|NA|TRBV9|TRBJ1-2
CASSEQDRAHGYTF
TGTGCCAGCAGCGAGCAGGACAGGGCTCACGGCTACACCTTC
>TRBD1|NA|TRBV7-9|TRBJ1-1
CASSQGQGYTEAFF
TGTGCCAGCAGCCAGGGACAGGGTTACACTGAAGCTTTCTTT